This T cell receptor (beta chain) was retrieved from a study of OX40 agonist ivuxolimab in advanced cancers. About the study: Among those enrolled, mean age was about 60 years (range about 23 to 79) and 75% to 85% were male.

With 6 bases clipped from V and 8 bases from J, the junction kept 8 bases outside the gene matches. Germline V lookup: CDR1 MNHEY, CDR2 SVGAGI. The CDR3 extends over 15 amino acids. Only in-frame clones appear in the TCRdb table, and some are missing; sequencing was by immunoSEQ multiplex PCR. The repertoire holds 90,000 to 130,000 clones, around 93% seen once, with under 0.85% in the top ten. This receptor was obtained from an adult with an advanced solid tumor such as melanoma, head and neck, liver or kidney cancer. The chain combines TRBV6-5 with TRBJ1-6; 9 nucleotides agree with TRBD1. The sequenced sample was CD4+ or CD8+ T cells sorted from blood, obtained in a trial of the OX40 agonist ivuxolimab. The CDR3 nucleotides are TGTGCCAGCAGCCGAGACAGGGGGTCGTATTCACCCCTCCACTTT. It is translated as CASSRDRGSYSPLHF.